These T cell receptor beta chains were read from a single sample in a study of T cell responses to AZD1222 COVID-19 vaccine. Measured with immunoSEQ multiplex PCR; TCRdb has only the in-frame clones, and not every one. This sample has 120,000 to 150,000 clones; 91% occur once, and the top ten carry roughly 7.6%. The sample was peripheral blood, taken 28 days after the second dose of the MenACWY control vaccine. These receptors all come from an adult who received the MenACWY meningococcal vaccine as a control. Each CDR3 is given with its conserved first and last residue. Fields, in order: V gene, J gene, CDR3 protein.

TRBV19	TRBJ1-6	CASTISGVESPLHF
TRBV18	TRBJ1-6	CASSPTSPGMVHSPLHF
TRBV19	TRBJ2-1	CASSARTGIYDEQFF
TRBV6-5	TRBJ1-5	CASRPTGNNQPQHF
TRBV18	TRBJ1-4	CASSQRQGVNEKLFF
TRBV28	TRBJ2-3	CASSRLQSTPDTQYF
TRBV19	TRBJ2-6	CASSSTRLAVGSGANVLTF
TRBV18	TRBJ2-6	CASSPQTGALSGANVLTF
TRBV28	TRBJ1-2	CASSLEQSHYGYTF
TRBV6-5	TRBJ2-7	CASSSPRDEQYF
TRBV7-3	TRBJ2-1	CASSLIADLYNEQFF
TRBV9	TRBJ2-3	CASSDAGTIASDTQYF
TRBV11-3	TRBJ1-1	CASSFGRGRDTEAFF
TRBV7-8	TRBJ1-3	CASSLDTSGNTIYF
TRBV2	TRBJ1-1	CASSGGGGFTEAFF
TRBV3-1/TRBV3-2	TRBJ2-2	CASSQGQGNTGELFF
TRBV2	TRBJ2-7	CASSLTLYEQYF
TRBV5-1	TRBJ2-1	CASRGLAGESHNEQFF
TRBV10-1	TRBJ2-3	CASRPGLAGEITDTQYF
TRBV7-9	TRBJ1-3	CASSSLPSSGNTIYF
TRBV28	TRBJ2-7	CASRSTGKSYEQYF
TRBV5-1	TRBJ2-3	CASSLDGASTDTQYF
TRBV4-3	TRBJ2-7	CASSQEARERIEQYF
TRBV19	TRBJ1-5	CASRGQGTSNQPQHF
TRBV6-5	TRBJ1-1	CASSYDSGVNTEAFF
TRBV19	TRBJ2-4	CASSIGSPGLAKNIQYF
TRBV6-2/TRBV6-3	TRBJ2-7	CASSLEGSREQYF
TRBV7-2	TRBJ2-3	CASSPQVGGGTDTQYF
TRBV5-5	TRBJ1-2	CASSLGGTGDYGYTF
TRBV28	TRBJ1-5	CASSLDPRGNQPQHF
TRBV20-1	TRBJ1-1	CSASWGNTEAFF
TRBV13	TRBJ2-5	CASREEGVEGGETQYF
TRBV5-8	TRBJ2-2	CASSLGVFAGELFF